The 9 T cell receptor beta chains below come from one sample, sequenced in a study of T cell repertoires in cytomegalovirus infection. TCRdb re-called the reads through MiXCR, storing one row per CDR3 protein. Of 250,000 to 300,000 distinct CDR3 sequences listed, approximately 15% are singletons. What was sequenced was PBMCs. The receptors were gathered from a human donor in good health (CMV status not recorded). Some clones in this sample may be carry-over from other donors' samples.

This clonotype was observed at least ten times. This rearrangement joins TRBV10-3 to TRBJ1-5, with 7 bases that match TRBD1. The CDR3 has 13 residues. V gave up 10 bases and J gave up 7 bases; unmatched junction bases: 10. Germline loops: CDR1 ENHRY, CDR2 SYGVKD. CDR3 amino acids: CATTGDSGQPQHF. The CDR3 bases are TGTGCCACCACAGGGGATAGCGGACAGCCCCAGCATTTT.

This clonotype was counted ten times or more. The chain joins TRBV6-5 to TRBJ1-4; the D is unclear. Between the trimmed V and J ends, which lost 0 bases and 6 bases, there was a span of 8 bases. The CDR3 is 14 residues long. Germline V CDR1 and CDR2: MNHEY, SVGAGI. The chain's CDR3 is CASSYSGEDEKLFF. The CDR3 bases are TGTGCCAGCAGTTACTCTGGGGAGGATGAAAAACTGTTTTTT.

This clonotype came up many times. V usage is TRBV9 and J usage is TRBJ1-2; D remains ambiguous. From germline, CDR1 is SGDLS and CDR2 YYNGEE. Trimming cost V 3 bases and J 4 bases, with 13 bases left between them. The CDR3 totals 14 residues. The CDR3 spells CASSASIDIYGYTF. The CDR3 DNA reads as TGTGCCAGCAGCGCCTCCATCGATATCTATGGCTACACCTTC.

This sequence joins TRBV18 and TRBJ1-1, with D unresolved. Looked up from germline, CDR1 is KGHSH and CDR2 is LQKENI. This CDR3 is built from 15 residues. Between the trimmed V and J ends, which lost 3 bases and 4 bases, there was a span of 15 bases. CDR3 DNA sequence: TGTGCCAGCTCACCCACCGGGGTTGAGGGCACTGAAGCTTTCTTT. As protein: CASSPTGVEGTEAFF.

The chain couples TRBV9 to TRBJ1-1; 8 bases match TRBD1. CDR3 size: 17 residues. Germline V gene sequence: CDR1 SGDLS, CDR2 YYNGEE. V was clipped by 0 bases and J by 4 bases; unmatched bases: 11. The CDR3 sequence is CASSVGAGGVLATEAFF. CDR3 nucleotides: TGTGCCAGCAGCGTAGGGGCAGGGGGCGTTTTAGCCACTGAAGCTTTCTTT.

This clonotype was counted between two and nine times. V gene TRBV6-2 or TRBV6-3 combines with J gene TRBJ1-1; D not resolved. V dropped 5 bases and J dropped 4 bases, with 14 bases sitting between them. CDR1 and CDR2 (germline): MNHEY, SVGEGT. CDR3 length: 14 residues. In DNA form, the CDR3 reads TGTGCCAGCAGTCAATTCACGACCAGCACTGAAGCTTTCTTT. Protein: CASSQFTTSTEAFF.

This clonotype appeared many times. The chain's CDR3 is CASSLEPGRSSYNSPLHF. The CDR3 region has the DNA TGTGCCAGCAGCTTAGAACCTGGCAGGAGCTCCTATAATTCACCCCTCCACTTT. V is TRBV7-2 and J is TRBJ1-6; D not resolved. The CDR3 totals 18 residues. Germline V lookup: CDR1 SGHTA, CDR2 FQGNSA. V was pared by 1 base and J by 0 bases, with 13 bases between.

This clonotype was seen a few times. The chain uses TRBV7-9 and TRBJ2-3; D remains ambiguous. Germline V gene sequence: CDR1 SEHNR, CDR2 FQNEAQ (reference sequence). The CDR3 sequence is 14 residues long. V was shortened by 4 bases and J by 1 base, with 9 bases between the two germline ends. CDR3 amino acids: CASSSPIGTDTQYF. The DNA of the CDR3 is TGTGCCAGCAGCTCCCCAATTGGCACAGATACGCAGTATTTT.

This clonotype was counted at least ten times. This may come from a read error, since a much larger clone is one base off. The chain joins TRBV7-2 to TRBJ2-5; D is uncertain. This CDR3 has 11 residues. V lost 1 base and J lost 5, with 2 bases in between. CDR1 SGHTA and CDR2 FQGNSA come from the germline V gene. The CDR3 sequence: CASSLDETQYF. The CDR3 DNA reads as TGTGCCAGCAGCTTAGACGAGACCCAGTACTTC.